This entry describes one T cell receptor beta chain. The antigen is undetermined. Intraepithelial and lamina propria lymphocytes were isolated from graft specimens. Only in-frame clones appear in the TCRdb table, and some are missing; sequencing was by immunoSEQ multiplex PCR. The sample gives 25,000 to 30,000 clones, more than 70% of which show up once; approximately 3% is in the top ten. This sample is drawn from a study of graft-versus-host responses after intestinal transplantation. Study in general: Induction with anti-thymocyte globulin, then tacrolimus and steroids for about 3 years, was given to all recipients.

Germline CDR1 is MNHEY and CDR2 is SVGAGI. V shed 5 bases and J shed 0 bases, with 7 bases lying between them. The length of the CDR3 is 13 residues. Study-wide findings and caveats: Ileal or blood samples showed some GvH clones first, and such clones were also found in recipient marrow. Graft-donor T cell macrochimerism in patients accompanied high graft-versus-host to host-versus-graft clonal ratios in allografts. Early HvG declines after transplant were associated with peak circulating GvH clone levels.

This TCR was sampled from a human patient who received an intestinal transplant, so some T cells may come from the graft donor. Sequencing was performed on ileum tissue, taken 98 days after intestinal transplantation. V and J are TRBV6-5 and TRBJ1-2, with unresolved D. CDR3 protein: CASSLQSNYGYTF. The CDR3 DNA is TGTGCCAGCAGTCTCCAGTCTAACTATGGCTACACCTTC.